This T cell receptor (beta chain) derives from a study of molecular identifiers for immune sequencing clone quantification. Study at large: Replicate RNA from roughly 18,000 or 92,000 naive CD8 T cells formed five aliquots; four were sequenced.

Study-wide results and caveats: Clones that had above 20 RNA copies took up over 99% of effector molecules but under 1% in naive cells.

This clonotype has only a few counts. The antigen remains undetermined. Trimming removed 3 bases from V and 0 bases from J, with 19 bases in between. The germline CDR1 and CDR2 sequences are DFQATT and SNEGSKA (reference sequence). The CDR3 covers 17 residues. TCRdb reprocessed the PCR reads with MiXCR, giving one entry per CDR3 protein. The sample holds 300,000 to 400,000 distinct CDR3 sequences, around 21% seen once. The TCR sequence derives from a human donor in good health. Some libraries in this study had Jurkat cell RNA spiked in. Sample: naive CD8+ T cells from blood, with Jurkat cell RNA spiked in. As for subset: FACS-sorted CD8+CD4-CCR7+CD45RA+ naive T cells. The chain recombines TRBV20-1 with TRBJ2-3; the D gene could be TRBD1 or TRBD2 (6 bases each). CDR3 coding DNA: TGCAGTGCTAGCCGAGACGGGGGCCGAATAAGCACAGATACGCAGTATTTT. Its translation: CSASRDGGRISTDTQYF.